This section outlines one TCR beta chain sequence together with its context. The target antigen is unknown. The source of the sample is a study of cytomegalovirus exposure and HLA in healthy donors. Study-wide points: Being indistinguishable, some V segments were excluded, TRBV6-2 and TRBV6-3 among them.

The V end was cut by 4 bases, the J end by 2 bases, with 6 bases between. The CDR3 is 12 residues long. CDR1 LNHDA and CDR2 SQIVND come from the germline V gene (reference sequence). With 60 Vbeta and 13 Jbeta primers, the PCR was carried out. Here immunoSEQ multiplex PCR was the method, and the copy in TCRdb shows in-frame clones only, minus some. This sample has 150,000 to 200,000 clones, with 80% to 85% found just once. V is TRBV19 and J is TRBJ2-7; a weak D match, TRBD1 (6 bases). Specimen: PBMCs. The receptor's source is a boy aged 5-17 years in good health and CMV-seronegative. This CDR3 is CASSNRAYEQYF. CDR3 bases: TGTGCCAGTAGTAACAGGGCCTACGAGCAGTACTTC.